A single sample gave rise to the 18 T cell receptor beta chains below, sequenced in a study of identical twins. TCRdb used MiXCR to reprocess the 5' RACE reads, holding one entry per CDR3 protein. The repertoire holds roughly 350,000 distinct CDR3 sequences, with over 9% as singletons. This sample was shared with a second study, whose subject was yellow fever vaccine responses in identical twins.

Input material: CD8+ T cells sorted from blood. All receptors derive from a woman aged 18 to 35 in good health.

The chain employs TRBV11-2 and TRBJ2-3; TRBD1 matches 11 bases. The V gene end was trimmed by 1 base and the J gene end by 2 bases; junction bases not matched to a gene: 5. The germline gives CDR1 SGHAT, CDR2 FQNNGV. CDR3 size: 17 residues. CDR3 bases: TGTGCCAGCAGCTTAGGGACAGGGGGCGTCCTCACAGATACGCAGTATTTT. Its protein product is CASSLGTGGVLTDTQYF.

This clonotype occurred a few times. This chain connects TRBV28 to TRBJ2-2; D gene uncertain. The V end was cut by 5 bases, the J end by 1 base, with 8 bases between. This CDR3 spans 14 amino acids. Germline-derived CDR1 and CDR2 are MDHEN and SYDVKM. The CDR3 DNA is TGTGCCAGCAGTCTCCGACAGAACACCGGGGAGCTGTTTTTT. The encoded protein is CASSLRQNTGELFF. The full variable domain, completed using reference TRBV28 and TRBJ2-2, is DVKVTQSSRYLVKRTGEKVFLECVQDMDHENMFWYRQDPGLGLRLIYFSYDVKMKEKGDIPEGYSVSREKKERFSLILESASTNQTSMYLCASSLRQNTGELFFGEGSRLTVL.

This clonotype has only a few counts. This chain uses TRBV11-1 with TRBJ2-3, with 10 positions matching TRBD2. Losses at the gene ends were 5 bases for V and 0 bases for J; bases not matched to a gene: 11. Germline CDR1 reads SGHAT; CDR2 reads FQDESV (reference sequence). This CDR3 is 18 amino acids long. The CDR3 sequence is CASSPAWTSGHSTDTQYF. The CDR3, as DNA: TGTGCCAGCAGCCCTGCCTGGACTAGCGGACACAGCACAGATACGCAGTATTTT.

This clonotype was detected many times. The chain has TRBV11-1 and TRBJ2-6; D possibly corresponds to TRBD1 (5 bases). This CDR3 spans 19 amino acids. Germline loops: CDR1 SGHAT, CDR2 FQDESV (reference sequence). Trimming removed 5 bases from V and 0 bases from J, with 20 bases in between. DNA of the CDR3: TGTGCCAGCAGCGCAAAGGTCGACAGTTCCGTCTCTGGGGCCAACGTCCTGACTTTC. Translating gives CASSAKVDSSVSGANVLTF.

This clonotype turned up a few times. This chain joins TRBV7-8 and TRBJ2-3, with TRBD2 identical over 9 bases. The CDR3 totals 17 residues. Unmatched junction bases numbered 11, after V lost 3 bases and J lost 4 bases. CDR1 and CDR2 from the germline V gene are SGHVS and FQNEAQ. CDR3 DNA: TGTGCCAGCAGCTTCTATAGCGGGGGAGGGCCAGCAGATACGCAGTATTTT. Protein product: CASSFYSGGGPADTQYF.

This clonotype was observed a few times. The V gene is TRBV5-8, the J gene TRBJ2-1, with D tentatively TRBD1 (6 bases). This CDR3 is built from 15 residues. Trimming removed 4 bases from V and 2 bases from J, with 13 bases in between. Germline loops: CDR1 SGHTS, CDR2 YDEGEE. CDR3 nucleotides: TGTGCCAGCAGCGCCAGGGGCCCAGCCTACAATGAGCAGTTCTTC. It is translated as CASSARGPAYNEQFF.

This clonotype was observed a few times. The chain employs TRBV7-3 and TRBJ2-4; the D gene is possibly TRBD2 (6 bases). In germline, CDR1 is SGHTA, CDR2 FQGTGA. Trimming took 5 bases from V and 7 from J, leaving 18 bases between them. This CDR3 region has 15 residues. CDR3 coding DNA: TGTGCCAGCAGCCCTGGGGTGGGGACTTATAACATTCAGTACTTC. Translated: CASSPGVGTYNIQYF.

CDR3: CSAVGGDFPADEQFF. The CDR3 DNA reads TGCAGTGCGGTGGGTGGGGACTTCCCCGCCGATGAGCAGTTCTTC. The chain couples TRBV20-1 to TRBJ2-1; possibly TRBD2 for D (6 bases). The CDR3 is 15 residues long. CDR1 is DFQATT, CDR2 SNEGSKA, per germline (reference sequence). V shed 6 bases and J shed 8 bases, with 23 bases lying between them.

This clonotype was seen only a few times. This chain links TRBV29-1 with TRBJ2-1; D not certain. The germline V gene encodes CDR1 SQVTM and CDR2 ANQGSEA. The CDR3 loop spans 10 amino acids. V was trimmed by 4 bases and J by 5 bases, leaving 3 bases between them. CDR3 DNA sequence: TGCAGCGTTGTGGACAATGAGCAGTTCTTC. Amino acid sequence: CSVVDNEQFF.

The V call is TRBV12-3 or TRBV12-4, the J call TRBJ2-1, with D perhaps matching TRBD2 (6 bases). This CDR3 is built from 15 residues. V lost 4 bases, J lost 6 bases, and 16 bases lay in between. The CDR3, as DNA: TGTGCCAGCAGTTCGTGGCTAGCGCCCACCAATGAGCAGTTCTTC. It yields the protein CASSSWLAPTNEQFF.

This clonotype was observed many times. The V call is TRBV7-8, the J call TRBJ2-2, with D perhaps matching TRBD1 or TRBD2 (6 bases each). The CDR3 is 16 residues long. The V gene's germline CDR1 is SGHVS and CDR2 FQNEAQ. Trimming removed 5 bases from V and 4 bases from J, with 17 bases in between. The DNA for the CDR3 is TGTGCCAGCAGCGGCCGCCGCGGAGGGGGCACCGGGGAGCTGTTTTTT. Its translation: CASSGRRGGGTGELFF.

This clonotype has a handful of counts. The V and J genes are TRBV9 and TRBJ2-1, with D possibly being TRBD2 (6 bases). The CDR3 consists of 15 residues. V shed 3 bases and J shed 10 bases, with 20 bases lying between them. Germline CDR1 reads SGDLS; CDR2 reads YYNGEE. CDR3 region: CASSARGERAGEQFF. Written as DNA, the CDR3 is TGTGCCAGCAGCGCCCGCGGCGAGCGGGCCGGGGAGCAGTTCTTC.

The chain has TRBV4-1 and TRBJ1-2; tentative D call: TRBD1 (5 bases). The CDR3 is 14 residues long. From germline, CDR1 is MGHRA and CDR2 YSYEKL. Trimming took 2 bases from V and 3 from J, leaving 10 bases between them. The CDR3 DNA reads TGCGCCAGCAGCCAAACCCTGGGGGACTATGGCTACACCTTC. It is translated as CASSQTLGDYGYTF.

This chain joins TRBV20-1 and TRBJ2-3; D remains ambiguous. This CDR3 has 14 amino acids. The V end lost 6 bases, the J end lost 3 bases, and 16 bases lay between the germline ends. Germline CDR1 DFQATT, CDR2 SNEGSKA (reference sequence). CDR3 amino acids: CSAQTGLTTDTQYF. The CDR3 DNA reads as TGCAGTGCCCAAACCGGTCTTACTACAGATACGCAGTATTTT.

The chain's CDR3 is CASSTGGAGELFF. The CDR3 DNA follows: TGTGCCAGCAGCACAGGGGGTGCCGGGGAGCTGTTTTTT. The chain combines TRBV25-1 with TRBJ2-2; 8 nucleotides line up with TRBD1. CDR1 MGHDK and CDR2 SYGVNS come from the germline V gene. The CDR3 extends over 13 amino acids. Germline trimming cut 6 bases from V and 6 bases from J; bases unmatched to any gene: 3.

This clonotype was recorded a few times. V gene TRBV3-1 combines with J gene TRBJ2-1, with a tentative D call TRBD2 (6 bases). In germline, CDR1 is LGHDT, CDR2 YNNKEL (reference sequence). V was shortened by 4 bases and J by 8 bases, with 18 bases between the two germline ends. The CDR3 has 15 residues. CDR3 loop: CASSRGYGSTDEQFF. CDR3 bases: TGTGCCAGCAGCCGGGGGTACGGGAGCACCGATGAGCAGTTCTTC.

CDR3 bases: TGTGCCAGCAGCTTGTCACAGGGGGCCATCGGGGGCTACGAGCAGTACTTC. This sequence encodes CASSLSQGAIGGYEQYF. The V and J genes are TRBV5-5 and TRBJ2-7, with 9 positions matching TRBD1. CDR1 is SGHKS and CDR2 is YYEKEE in the germline V gene (reference sequence). Trimming at V came to 1 base and at J to 3 bases, leaving 11 bases not matched to a gene. The CDR3 extends over 17 amino acids.

This clonotype showed up just a few times. V and J are TRBV4-1 and TRBJ2-5; tentatively, D is TRBD1 (5 bases). Looked up from germline, CDR1 is MGHRA and CDR2 is YSYEKL. Trimming took off 0 bases at V and 1 base at J, with 9 bases between the two ends. This CDR3 spans 15 amino acids. CDR3 sequence: CASSQDADSQETQYF. The CDR3 coding sequence is TGCGCCAGCAGCCAAGATGCAGACAGCCAAGAGACCCAGTACTTC.